The rows below give T cell receptor beta chains drawn from one sample of a study of blood T cell repertoires in COVID-19. Assay used: immunoSEQ multiplex PCR; TCRdb lists only in-frame clones, some missing. The data contain just over 650,000 clones, around 89% of them seen just once; the ten biggest clones take up approximately 0.25%. Input material: peripheral blood. The receptors derive from a young woman with acute or convalescent COVID-19. Both conserved end residues are part of each CDR3. The D gene is left open where the match is weak. Rows give clone size only sometimes, using once, few, many, or a class for an expanded clone.

D	J	V	size	CDR3	DNA
-	TRBJ2-3	TRBV29-1	-	CSVEKTIEPQYF	TGCAGCGTTGAAAAGACTATTGAACCGCAGTATTTT
TRBD1	TRBJ1-1	TRBV9	-	CASNRQGMNTEAFF	TGTGCCAGCAACAGACAGGGGATGAACACTGAAGCTTTCTTT
TRBD2	TRBJ2-2	TRBV7-9	-	CASSPLPGRGTAGELFF	TGTGCCAGCAGCCCCCTGCCAGGGAGGGGTACCGCCGGGGAGCTGTTTTTT
TRBD2	TRBJ2-7	TRBV27	-	CASSQTSGPYEQYF	TGTGCCAGCAGCCAAACTAGCGGCCCCTACGAGCAGTACTTC
-	TRBJ1-2	TRBV7-2	-	CASSFGGARANYGYTF	TGTGCCAGCAGCTTCGGCGGGGCTCGAGCTAACTATGGCTACACCTTC
-	TRBJ1-1	TRBV4-1	-	CASSQDGGDTEAFF	TGCGCCAGCAGCCAAGATGGCGGCGACACTGAAGCTTTCTTT
-	TRBJ2-7	TRBV28	-	CASSLENEQYF	TGTGCCAGCAGCCTGGAGAACGAGCAGTACTTC
TRBD1	TRBJ1-2	TRBV7-3	-	CASSLGQGLDGYTF	TGTGCCAGCAGCTTGGGACAGGGTCTCGATGGCTACACCTTC
-	TRBJ1-4	TRBV18	once	CASATGGINEKLFF	TGTGCCAGCGCCACCGGCGGTATTAATGAAAAACTGTTTTTT
-	TRBJ2-2	TRBV4-3	-	CASSLTTRGTGELFF	TGCGCCAGCAGCCTAACAACGCGGGGCACCGGGGAGCTGTTTTTT
-	TRBJ2-1	TRBV19	-	CASSIVFPGPRGGEQFF	TGTGCCAGTAGTATAGTCTTCCCTGGCCCGCGCGGCGGTGAGCAGTTCTTC
-	TRBJ1-1	TRBV7-2	-	CASSLRKGTEAFF	TGTGCCAGCAGCTTAAGGAAGGGGACTGAAGCTTTCTTT
-	TRBJ2-7	TRBV4-1	-	CASSQRTVSSYEQYF	TGCGCCAGCAGCCAACGAACGGTGAGCTCCTACGAGCAGTACTTC
TRBD1	TRBJ1-4	TRBV15	-	CATSRDRNRGSEKLFF	TGTGCCACCAGCAGAGATCGGAACAGGGGTAGTGAAAAACTGTTTTTT
-	TRBJ1-6	TRBV6-5	-	CASTNRRGPNSPLHF	TGTGCCAGCACCAACAGGAGGGGCCCCAATTCACCCCTCCACTTT
-	TRBJ1-2	TRBV27	-	CASSLYNTGGNGYTF	TGTGCCAGCAGTTTATATAACACAGGAGGGAATGGCTACACCTTC
TRBD2	TRBJ2-5	TRBV14	-	CASSPPPPGLAETQYF	TGTGCCAGCAGCCCGCCTCCCCCGGGACTAGCGGAGACCCAGTACTTC
-	TRBJ1-2	TRBV18	-	CASSPSGSNYGYTF	TGTGCCAGCTCACCCTCGGGGAGCAACTATGGCTACACCTTC
-	TRBJ1-3	TRBV5-5	-	CASSSLGAGNTIYF	TGTGCCAGCAGCTCTTTAGGGGCTGGAAACACCATATATTTT
TRBD1	TRBJ1-5	TRBV19	-	CASSGTGGAGQPQHF	TGTGCCAGTAGCGGGACAGGGGGCGCCGGTCAGCCCCAGCATTTT
-	TRBJ1-4	TRBV5-1	-	CASSLAGNRVNPFVTNEKLFF	TGCGCCAGCAGCTTGGCTGGTAACAGGGTAAATCCTTTCGTAACTAATGAAAAACTGTTTTTT
TRBD2	TRBJ2-7	TRBV7-2	-	CASSLVPGGEQYF	TGTGCCAGCAGCTTAGTTCCGGGGGGTGAGCAGTACTTC
TRBD1	TRBJ1-1	TRBV6-1	few	CASSESSITGGVNTEAFF	TGTGCCAGCAGTGAATCAAGTATAACAGGGGGCGTGAACACTGAAGCTTTCTTT
-	TRBJ1-2	TRBV7-6	-	CASSLGKGDYGYTF	TGTGCCAGCAGCCTAGGGAAGGGGGACTATGGCTACACCTTC
-	TRBJ1-2	TRBV11-2	-	CASSTTGQFGYTF	TGTGCCAGCAGCACGACTGGACAGTTCGGCTACACCTTC
-	TRBJ1-5	TRBV5-5	-	CASSSYPGAGSNQPQHF	TGTGCCAGCAGCTCTTACCCAGGGGCAGGTAGCAATCAGCCCCAGCATTTT
-	TRBJ1-2	TRBV5-6	-	CASSPTTDTLRNGYTF	TGTGCCAGCAGTCCTACGACGGACACCTTAAGGAACGGCTACACCTTC
-	TRBJ1-5	TRBV12-2	-	CASRPRGGGNSNQPQHF	TGTGCAAGTCGCCCACGAGGAGGAGGTAATAGCAATCAGCCCCAGCATTTT
-	TRBJ1-2	TRBV4-1	-	CATLGETGYGYTF	TGCGCCACGCTCGGGGAGACAGGCTATGGCTACACCTTC
-	TRBJ1-2	TRBV12-3/TRBV12-4	-	CASSLGHGGYTF	TGTGCCAGCAGTCTGGGACACGGGGGCTACACCTTC
-	TRBJ1-5	TRBV21-1	-	CASSKGRTGNQPQHF	TGTGCCAGCAGCAAAGGTAGGACAGGGAATCAGCCCCAGCATTTT
-	TRBJ1-1	TRBV19	once	CASSREGLGTEAFF	TGTGCCAGTAGTAGGGAGGGATTAGGCACTGAAGCTTTCTTT
TRBD1	TRBJ1-2	TRBV6-5	-	CASSGQGYGYTF	TGTGCCAGCAGCGGACAGGGCTATGGCTACACCTTC
-	TRBJ1-2	TRBV5-1	once	CASSLGRINYGYTF	TGCGCCAGCAGCTTGGGGCGGATTAACTATGGCTACACCTTC
-	TRBJ1-2	TRBV5-1	once	CASSLFSRNYGYTF	TGCGCCAGCAGCTTGTTTTCCCGTAACTATGGCTACACCTTC
-	TRBJ1-3	TRBV18	-	CASSPLLDSGNTIYF	TGTGCCAGCTCACCACTACTAGACTCTGGAAACACCATATATTTT
TRBD1	TRBJ1-2	TRBV27	-	CASSFHTGGPYGYTF	TGTGCCAGCAGTTTCCACACAGGGGGCCCTTATGGCTACACCTTC
-	TRBJ1-2	TRBV30	-	CAWTKQGNYGYTF	TGTGCCTGGACCAAACAGGGAAACTATGGCTACACCTTC
TRBD2	TRBJ2-1	TRBV25-1	-	CATTSGGPKQFF	TGTGCCACCACTAGCGGGGGGCCCAAGCAGTTCTTC
TRBD2	TRBJ2-7	TRBV5-6	-	CASSAGRVSRLSTYEQYF	TGTGCCAGCAGCGCTGGGAGGGTGAGCAGACTCTCCACCTACGAGCAGTACTTC
TRBD2	TRBJ2-7	TRBV5-6	-	CASTPPGTSGFYEQYF	TGTGCCAGCACCCCCCCCGGGACTAGCGGGTTCTACGAGCAGTACTTC
TRBD1	TRBJ1-1	TRBV29-1	few	CSVGGQGARGTAEAFF	TGCAGCGTTGGAGGGCAGGGGGCGCGAGGGACCGCTGAAGCTTTCTTT
TRBD2	TRBJ2-7	TRBV19	-	CASSIRGLAYEQYF	TGTGCCAGTAGTATCCGGGGACTAGCCTACGAGCAGTACTTC
TRBD2	TRBJ2-7	TRBV5-6	-	CASSLGLAGAGQYF	TGTGCCAGCAGCTTGGGACTAGCGGGGGCCGGGCAGTACTTC
-	TRBJ2-2	TRBV18	once	CASSPKRGANTGELFF	TGTGCCAGCTCACCGAAGCGAGGAGCGAACACCGGGGAGCTGTTTTTT
-	TRBJ2-3	TRBV7-2	once	CASSLVGQSTDTQYF	TGTGCCAGCAGCTTAGTGGGACAAAGCACAGATACGCAGTATTTT
-	TRBJ1-1	TRBV6-5	-	CASSVREAAFF	TGTGCCAGCAGCGTCCGGGAGGCAGCTTTCTTT
TRBD2	TRBJ2-3	TRBV9	-	CASSDSGGGTDTQYF	TGTGCCAGCAGCGATAGCGGGGGAGGGACAGATACGCAGTATTTT
-	TRBJ1-3	TRBV13	-	CASSLIGDSSGNTIYF	TGTGCCAGCAGCTTAATAGGAGACAGCTCTGGAAACACCATATATTTT
-	TRBJ2-7	TRBV6-8	-	CASSWGLETPSYEQYF	TGTGCCAGCAGCTGGGGCCTCGAGACGCCCTCCTACGAGCAGTACTTC
TRBD1	TRBJ2-3	TRBV18	-	CASSPGTGATDTQYF	TGTGCCAGCTCGCCCGGGACAGGAGCCACAGATACGCAGTATTTT
TRBD1	TRBJ1-2	TRBV6-5	-	CASITGDLNYGYTF	TGTGCCAGCATTACAGGGGACCTAAACTATGGCTACACCTTC
-	TRBJ1-3	TRBV6-5	-	CASKGLGVSGNTIYF	TGTGCCAGCAAGGGACTTGGGGTATCTGGAAACACCATATATTTT
-	TRBJ2-1	TRBV9	-	CASSPNPGLGEQFF	TGTGCCAGCAGCCCTAACCCGGGACTTGGTGAGCAGTTCTTC